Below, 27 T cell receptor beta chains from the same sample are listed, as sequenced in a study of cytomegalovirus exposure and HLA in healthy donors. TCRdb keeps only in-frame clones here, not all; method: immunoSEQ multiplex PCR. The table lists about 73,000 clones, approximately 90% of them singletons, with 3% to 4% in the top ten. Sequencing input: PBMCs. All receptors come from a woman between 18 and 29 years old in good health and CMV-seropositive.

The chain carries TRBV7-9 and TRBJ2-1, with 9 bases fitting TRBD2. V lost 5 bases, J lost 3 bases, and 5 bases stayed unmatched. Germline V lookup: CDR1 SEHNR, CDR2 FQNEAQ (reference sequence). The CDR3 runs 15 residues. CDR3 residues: CASSGLARDYNEQFF. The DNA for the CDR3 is TGTGCCAGCAGCGGACTAGCGCGCGACTACAATGAGCAGTTCTTC.

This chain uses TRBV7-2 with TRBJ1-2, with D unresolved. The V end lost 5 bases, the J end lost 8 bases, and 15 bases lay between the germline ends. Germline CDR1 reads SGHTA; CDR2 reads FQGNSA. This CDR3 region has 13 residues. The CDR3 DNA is TGTGCCAGCAGCCCCGGGAGTTTTGGGGGCTACACCTTC. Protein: CASSPGSFGGYTF.

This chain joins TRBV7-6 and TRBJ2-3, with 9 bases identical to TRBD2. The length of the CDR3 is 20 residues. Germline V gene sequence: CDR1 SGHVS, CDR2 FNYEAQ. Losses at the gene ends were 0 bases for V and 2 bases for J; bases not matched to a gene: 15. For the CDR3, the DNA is TGTGCCAGCAGCTTAGCGATGGCGGGAGGGCTTAAAGTTTTCACAGATACGCAGTATTTT. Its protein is CASSLAMAGGLKVFTDTQYF. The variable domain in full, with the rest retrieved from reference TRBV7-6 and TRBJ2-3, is GAGVSQSPRYKVTKRGQDVALRCDPISGHVSLYWYRQALGQGPEFLTYFNYEAQQDKSGLPNDRFSAERPEGSISTLTIQRTEQRDSAMYRCASSLAMAGGLKVFTDTQYFGPGTRLTVL.

CDR3 sequence: CASSLASGVWGQETQYF. The CDR3 nucleotides read TGTGCCAGCAGCTTAGCTTCGGGGGTCTGGGGCCAAGAGACCCAGTACTTC. The chain has TRBV7-9 and TRBJ2-5, with D tentatively TRBD2 (6 bases). This CDR3 comprises 17 residues. With 0 bases removed from V and 1 base from J, the gap between germline ends came to 15 bases. Germline assignment: CDR1 SEHNR and CDR2 FQNEAQ (reference sequence).

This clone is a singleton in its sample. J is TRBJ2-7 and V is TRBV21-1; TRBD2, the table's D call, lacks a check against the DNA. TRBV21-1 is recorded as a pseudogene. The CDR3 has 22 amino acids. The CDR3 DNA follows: TGTGCCAGCAGCCTACGACTACCGGGGTCTAGATCGATCCTAGGTCGGGGTGACGAGCAGTACTTC. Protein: CASSLRLPGSRSILGRGDEQYF.

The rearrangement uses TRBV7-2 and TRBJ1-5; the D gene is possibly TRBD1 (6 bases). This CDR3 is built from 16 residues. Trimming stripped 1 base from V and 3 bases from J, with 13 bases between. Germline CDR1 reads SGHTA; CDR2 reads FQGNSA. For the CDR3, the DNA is TGTGCCAGCAGCTTAGTCTCAGGGGTTTTCAATCAGCCCCAGCATTTT. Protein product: CASSLVSGVFNQPQHF.

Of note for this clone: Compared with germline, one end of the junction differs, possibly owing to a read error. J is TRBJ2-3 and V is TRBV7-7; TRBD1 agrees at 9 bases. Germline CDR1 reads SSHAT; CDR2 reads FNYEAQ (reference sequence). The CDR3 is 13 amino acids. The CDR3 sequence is CASSLEGQGTQYF. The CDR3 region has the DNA TGTGCTAGCAGCTTAGAGGGACAGGGTACGCAGTATTTT.

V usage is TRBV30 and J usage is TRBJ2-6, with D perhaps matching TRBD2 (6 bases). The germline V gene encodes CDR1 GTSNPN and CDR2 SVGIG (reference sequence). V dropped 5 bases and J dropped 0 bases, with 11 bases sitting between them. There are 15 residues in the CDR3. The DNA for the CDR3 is TGTGCCTGGGGGGCGGGGTCCTCTGGGGCCAACGTCCTGACTTTC. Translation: CAWGAGSSGANVLTF.

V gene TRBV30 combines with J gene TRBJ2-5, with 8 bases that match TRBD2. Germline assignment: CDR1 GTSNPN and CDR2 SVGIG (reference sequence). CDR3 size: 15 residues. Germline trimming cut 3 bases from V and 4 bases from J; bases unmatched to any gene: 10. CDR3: CAWSLGAGGRETQYF. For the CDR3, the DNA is TGTGCCTGGAGCCTCGGGGCGGGGGGTAGAGAGACCCAGTACTTC.

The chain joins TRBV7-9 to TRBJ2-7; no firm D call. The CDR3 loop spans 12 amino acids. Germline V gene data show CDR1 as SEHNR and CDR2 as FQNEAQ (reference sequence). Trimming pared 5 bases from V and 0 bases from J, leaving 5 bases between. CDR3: CASSPGSYEQYF. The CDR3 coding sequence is TGTGCCAGCAGCCCAGGCTCCTACGAGCAGTACTTC.

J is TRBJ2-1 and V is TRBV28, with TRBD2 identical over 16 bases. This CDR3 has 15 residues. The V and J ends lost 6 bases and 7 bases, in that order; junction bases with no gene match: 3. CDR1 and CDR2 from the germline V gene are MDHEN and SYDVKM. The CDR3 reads CASRGTSGRANEQFF. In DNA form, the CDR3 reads TGTGCCAGCAGGGGGACTAGCGGGAGGGCAAATGAGCAGTTCTTC.

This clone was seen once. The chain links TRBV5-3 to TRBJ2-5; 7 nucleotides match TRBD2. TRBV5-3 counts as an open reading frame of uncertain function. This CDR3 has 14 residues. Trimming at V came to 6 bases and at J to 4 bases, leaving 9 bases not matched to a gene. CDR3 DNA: TGTGCCAGAAACCCGTCGAAGCGGGGAGAGACCCAGTACTTC. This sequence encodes CARNPSKRGETQYF.

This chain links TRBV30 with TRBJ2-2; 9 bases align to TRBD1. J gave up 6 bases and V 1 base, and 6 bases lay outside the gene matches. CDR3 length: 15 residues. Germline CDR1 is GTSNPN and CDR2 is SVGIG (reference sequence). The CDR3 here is CAWSARDREAGELFF. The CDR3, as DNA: TGTGCCTGGAGTGCCCGGGACAGGGAGGCCGGGGAGCTGTTTTTT.

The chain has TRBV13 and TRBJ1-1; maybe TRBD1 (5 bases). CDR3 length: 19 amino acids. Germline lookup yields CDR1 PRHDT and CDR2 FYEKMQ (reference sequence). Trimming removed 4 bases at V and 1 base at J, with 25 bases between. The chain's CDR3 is CASSSALQGRAFGNTEAFF. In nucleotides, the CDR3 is TGTGCCAGCAGCTCCGCCCTTCAGGGCCGGGCGTTTGGGAACACTGAAGCTTTCTTT.

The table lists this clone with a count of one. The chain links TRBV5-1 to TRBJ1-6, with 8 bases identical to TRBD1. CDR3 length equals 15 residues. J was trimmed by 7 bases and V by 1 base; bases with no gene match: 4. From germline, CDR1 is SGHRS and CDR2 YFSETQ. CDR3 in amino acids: CASSLWTGKNSPLHF. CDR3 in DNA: TGCGCCAGCAGCTTGTGGACAGGGAAAAATTCACCCCTCCACTTT.

The CDR3 bases are TGCGCCAGCGCGACGGGGCCCGCGGGGGGCTACACCTTC. Protein: CASATGPAGGYTF. The chain carries TRBV5-1 and TRBJ1-2; D may be TRBD1 (5 bases). V dropped 7 bases and J dropped 8 bases, with 18 bases sitting between them. The CDR3 covers 13 residues. Germline V gene data show CDR1 as SGHRS and CDR2 as YFSETQ. Supplemented by reference TRBV5-1 and TRBJ1-2, the full variable domain reads KAGVTQTPRYLIKTRGQQVTLSCSPISGHRSVSWYQQTPGQGLQFLFEYFSETQRNKGNFPGRFSGRQFSNSRSEMNVSTLELGDSALYLCASATGPAGGYTFGSGTRLTVV.

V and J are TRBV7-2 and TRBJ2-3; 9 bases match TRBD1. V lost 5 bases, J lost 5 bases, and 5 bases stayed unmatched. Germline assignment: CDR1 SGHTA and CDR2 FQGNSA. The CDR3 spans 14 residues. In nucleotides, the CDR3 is TGTGCCAGCAGCAAGGACAGGGGATTAGATACGCAGTATTTT. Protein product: CASSKDRGLDTQYF.

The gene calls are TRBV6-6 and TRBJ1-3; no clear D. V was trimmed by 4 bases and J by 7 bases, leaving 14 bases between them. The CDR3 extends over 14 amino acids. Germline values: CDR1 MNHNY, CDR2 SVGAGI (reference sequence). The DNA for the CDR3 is TGTGCCAGCAGTTCACGGGAGAACATGAACACCATATATTTT. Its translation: CASSSRENMNTIYF.

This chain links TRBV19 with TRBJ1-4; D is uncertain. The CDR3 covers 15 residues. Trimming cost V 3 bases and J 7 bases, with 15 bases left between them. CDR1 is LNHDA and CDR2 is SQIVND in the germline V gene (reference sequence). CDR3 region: CASSIVWEQTEKLFF. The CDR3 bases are TGTGCCAGTAGTATCGTATGGGAGCAAACTGAAAAACTGTTTTTT.

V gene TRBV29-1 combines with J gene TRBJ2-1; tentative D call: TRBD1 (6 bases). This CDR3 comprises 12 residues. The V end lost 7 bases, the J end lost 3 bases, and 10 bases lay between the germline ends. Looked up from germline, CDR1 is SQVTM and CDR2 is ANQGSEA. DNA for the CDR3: TGCAGCGCAATGGACAGCTACAATGAGCAGTTCTTC. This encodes CSAMDSYNEQFF.

The CDR3 spells CAWRSPRQGLGYNEQFF. DNA for the CDR3: TGTGCCTGGAGATCCCCGCGACAGGGGTTGGGGTACAATGAGCAGTTCTTC. The chain combines TRBV30 with TRBJ2-1; 8 nucleotides match TRBD1. J lost 4 bases, V lost 3 bases, and 14 bases had no gene match. The CDR3 is made up of 17 amino acids. Germline V lookup: CDR1 GTSNPN, CDR2 SVGIG (reference sequence).

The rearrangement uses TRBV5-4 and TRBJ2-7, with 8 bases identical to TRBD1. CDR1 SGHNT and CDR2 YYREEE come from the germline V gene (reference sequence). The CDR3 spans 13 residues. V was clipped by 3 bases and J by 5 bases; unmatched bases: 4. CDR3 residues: CASSWTGSHEQYF. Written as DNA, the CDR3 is TGTGCCAGCAGCTGGACAGGGTCCCACGAGCAGTACTTC.

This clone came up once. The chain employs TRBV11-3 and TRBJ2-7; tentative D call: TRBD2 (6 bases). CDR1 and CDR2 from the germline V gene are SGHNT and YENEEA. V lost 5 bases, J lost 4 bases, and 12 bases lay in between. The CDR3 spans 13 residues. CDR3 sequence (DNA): TGTGCCAGCAGCCTCGATCGGGAGTACGAGCAGTACTTC. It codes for CASSLDREYEQYF.

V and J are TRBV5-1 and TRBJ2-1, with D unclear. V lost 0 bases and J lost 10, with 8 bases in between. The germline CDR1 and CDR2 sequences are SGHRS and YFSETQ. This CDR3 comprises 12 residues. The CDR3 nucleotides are TGCGCCAGCAGCTTGGTCCCCAGGGAGCAGTTCTTC. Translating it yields CASSLVPREQFF.

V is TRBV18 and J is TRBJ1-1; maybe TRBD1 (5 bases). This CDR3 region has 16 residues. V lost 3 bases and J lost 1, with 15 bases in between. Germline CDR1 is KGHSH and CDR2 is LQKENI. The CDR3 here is CASSPRGAGSNTEAFF. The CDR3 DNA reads TGTGCCAGCTCACCTAGAGGGGCGGGGTCGAACACTGAAGCTTTCTTT.

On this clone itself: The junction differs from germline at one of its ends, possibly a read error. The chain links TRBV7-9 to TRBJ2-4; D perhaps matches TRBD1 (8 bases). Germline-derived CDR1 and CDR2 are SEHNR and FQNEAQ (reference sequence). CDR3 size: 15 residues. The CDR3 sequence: CASSPDVTGGGIRYF. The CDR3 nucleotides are TGTGCCAGCAGCCCGGACGTTACAGGGGGGGGCATTCGGTACTTC.

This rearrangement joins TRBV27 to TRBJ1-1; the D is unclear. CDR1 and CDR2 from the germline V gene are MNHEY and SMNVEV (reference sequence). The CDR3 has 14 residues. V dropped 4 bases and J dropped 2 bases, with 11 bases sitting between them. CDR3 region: CASSWAGSNTEAFF. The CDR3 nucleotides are TGTGCCAGCAGTTGGGCCGGCAGCAACACTGAAGCTTTCTTT.